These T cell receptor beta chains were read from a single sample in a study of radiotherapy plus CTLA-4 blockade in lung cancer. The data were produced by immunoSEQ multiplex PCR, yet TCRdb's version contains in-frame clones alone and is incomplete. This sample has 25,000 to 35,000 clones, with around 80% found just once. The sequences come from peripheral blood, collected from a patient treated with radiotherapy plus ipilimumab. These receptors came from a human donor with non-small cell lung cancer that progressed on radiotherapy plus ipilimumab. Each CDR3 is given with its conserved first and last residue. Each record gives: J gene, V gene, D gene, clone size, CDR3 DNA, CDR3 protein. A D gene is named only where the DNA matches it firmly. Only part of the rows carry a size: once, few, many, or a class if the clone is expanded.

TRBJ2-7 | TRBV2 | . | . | TGTGCCAGCAGTGAAGTGCGACCCGGTGGCGAGCAGTACTTC | CASSEVRPGGEQYF
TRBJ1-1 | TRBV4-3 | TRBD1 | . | TGCGCCAGCAGCCTCGAACTTCCGGGACAGATGAACACTGAAGCTTTCTTT | CASSLELPGQMNTEAFF
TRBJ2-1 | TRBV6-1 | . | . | TGTGCCAGCAGTGAATATGGTGGCGCTTGGTACAATGAGCAGTTCTTC | CASSEYGGAWYNEQFF
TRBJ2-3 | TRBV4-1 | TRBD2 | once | TGCGCCAGCAGCCAAGGGCCTAGCGGGGGGGATCTTGATACGCAGTATTTT | CASSQGPSGGDLDTQYF
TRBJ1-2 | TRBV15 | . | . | TGTGCCACCAGGGCCGGAGTAGGCAGGGGAGGCTACACCTTC | CATRAGVGRGGYTF
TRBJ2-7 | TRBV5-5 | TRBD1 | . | TGTGCCAGCAGCAGCCGGGACAGGAAAGCCGAGCAGTACTTC | CASSSRDRKAEQYF
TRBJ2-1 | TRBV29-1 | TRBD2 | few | TGCAGCGTTGGGGGGGCCAGGACTAGCGCCTACAATGAGCAGTTCTTC | CSVGGARTSAYNEQFF
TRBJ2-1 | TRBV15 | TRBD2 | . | TGTGCCACCAGCCGTAAACCTAGCGGCTACAATGAGCAGTTCTTC | CATSRKPSGYNEQFF
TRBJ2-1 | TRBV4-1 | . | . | TGCGCCAGCAGTCCTATATGGACGGAACGGGATGAGCAGTTCTTC | CASSPIWTERDEQFF
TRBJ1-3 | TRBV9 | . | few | TGTGCCAGCAGCTCCGGACAGTTCTCTGGAAACACCATATATTTT | CASSSGQFSGNTIYF
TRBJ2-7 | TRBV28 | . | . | TGTGCCAGCAGCCCCTTATCACAGTTACTCTACGAGCAGTACTTC | CASSPLSQLLYEQYF
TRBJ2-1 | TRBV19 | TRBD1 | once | TGTGCCAGTAGTATCGCCGGGACAGGGTGGATTAATGAGCAGTTCTTC | CASSIAGTGWINEQFF
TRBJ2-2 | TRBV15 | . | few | TGTGCCACCAGCAGAGATGGCGGGGAGCTGTTTTTT | CATSRDGGELFF
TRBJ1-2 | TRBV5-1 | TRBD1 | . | TGCGCCAGCAGCGTTGGACAGGGTGGGGGTTACACCTTC | CASSVGQGGGYTF
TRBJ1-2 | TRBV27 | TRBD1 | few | TGTGCCAGCAGTTTCCTGGGACAGGGGTATGGCTACACCTTC | CASSFLGQGYGYTF
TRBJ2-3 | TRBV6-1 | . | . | TGTGCCAGCAGTGGGCCGAATTGGGGGGCTAGGACAGATACGCAGTATTTT | CASSGPNWGARTDTQYF
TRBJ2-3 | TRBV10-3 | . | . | TGTGCCACCAAGGGAACCACCTACACAGATACGCAGTATTTT | CATKGTTYTDTQYF
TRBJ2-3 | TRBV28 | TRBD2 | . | TGTGCCAGCAGTCCTTCGACTAGCGGGAGGTCTTCAGATACGCAGTATTTT | CASSPSTSGRSSDTQYF
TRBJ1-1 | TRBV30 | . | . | TGTGCCTGGAGTGTAAGGGGTTACATGAACACTGAAGCTTTCTTT | CAWSVRGYMNTEAFF
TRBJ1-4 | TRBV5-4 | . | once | TGTGCCAGCAGCTTGGGGGGCTCGGGGAGAGAAAAACTGTTTTTT | CASSLGGSGREKLFF
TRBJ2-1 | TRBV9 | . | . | TGTGCCAGCAGCCCTGCCGGCTCCTACAATGAGCAGTTCTTC | CASSPAGSYNEQFF
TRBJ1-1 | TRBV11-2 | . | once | TGTGCCAGCAGCTTAGACGAGAACACTGAAGCTTTCTTT | CASSLDENTEAFF
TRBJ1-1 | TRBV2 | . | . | TGTGCCAGCAAGAGGGAACAGATGAACACTGAAGCTTTCTTT | CASKREQMNTEAFF
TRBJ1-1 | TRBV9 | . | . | TGTGCCAGCAGCCCGGGACGGGTGAACACTGAAGCTTTCTTT | CASSPGRVNTEAFF
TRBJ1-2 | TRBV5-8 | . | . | TGTGCCAGCAGCTTGGACACTCTCTCGGGGATTAACTATGGCTACACCTTC | CASSLDTLSGINYGYTF
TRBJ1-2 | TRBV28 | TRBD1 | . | TGTGCCAGCAGTCACCGGGACAGGGGGCCCGTGGGCTATGGCTACACCTTC | CASSHRDRGPVGYGYTF
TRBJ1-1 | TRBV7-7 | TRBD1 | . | TGTGCCAGCAGCCCAATTACAGGGGGCAACACTGAAGCTTTCTTT | CASSPITGGNTEAFF
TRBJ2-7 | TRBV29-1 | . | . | TGCAGCGGGGGGACGGACTACGAGCAGTACTTC | CSGGTDYEQYF
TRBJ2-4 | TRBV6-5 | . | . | TGTGCCAGCAGTTACGACAGACTGGTAGCCAAAAACATTCAGTACTTC | CASSYDRLVAKNIQYF
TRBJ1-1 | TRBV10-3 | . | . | TGTGCCATCAGCCCAAACCAGATTAACACTGAAGCTTTCTTT | CAISPNQINTEAFF
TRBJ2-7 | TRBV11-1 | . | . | TGTGCCAGCAGCCCCACTCTTGCCGGGGGCTACTACGAGCAGTACTTC | CASSPTLAGGYYEQYF
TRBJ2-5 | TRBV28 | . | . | TGTGCCAGCAGTTCACCCTGGACAGATCGACCTCAAGAGACCCAGTACTTC | CASSSPWTDRPQETQYF
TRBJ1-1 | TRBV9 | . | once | TGTGCCAGCAGCGGGGGAGTGAACACTGAAGCTTTCTTT | CASSGGVNTEAFF
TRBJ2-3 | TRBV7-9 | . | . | TGTGCCAGCACCCGGGGGCAGGGAAGCACAGATACGCAGTATTTT | CASTRGQGSTDTQYF
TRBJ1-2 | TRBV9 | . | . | TGTGCCAGCAGCGTAGGAGACTTCGCGGGTTATGGCTACACCTTC | CASSVGDFAGYGYTF
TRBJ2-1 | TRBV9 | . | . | TGTGCCAGCAGCGTAGCAGGCCGGTTAGGGGATGAGCAGTTCTTC | CASSVAGRLGDEQFF
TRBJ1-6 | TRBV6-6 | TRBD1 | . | TGTGCCAGCAGTTCTACAGGGGGCAGCGGTTCACCCCTCCACTTT | CASSSTGGSGSPLHF
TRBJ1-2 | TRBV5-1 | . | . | TGCGCCAGCAGCTTGACAGGTGGGGAGTATGGCTACACCTTC | CASSLTGGEYGYTF
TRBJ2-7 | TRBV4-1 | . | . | TGCGCCAGCAGCCAAGACAGGGGAGGATACGAGCAGTACTTC | CASSQDRGGYEQYF
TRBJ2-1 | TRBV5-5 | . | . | TGTGCCAGCAGCTTGGACTGGCCGGCCTACAATGAGCAGTTCTTC | CASSLDWPAYNEQFF
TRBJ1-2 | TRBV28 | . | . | TGTGCCAGCAGGGAGGTCTATGGCTACACCTTC | CASREVYGYTF
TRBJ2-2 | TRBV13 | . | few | TGTGCCAGCAGCATTACTAGGGTCGGGGAGCTGTTTTTT | CASSITRVGELFF